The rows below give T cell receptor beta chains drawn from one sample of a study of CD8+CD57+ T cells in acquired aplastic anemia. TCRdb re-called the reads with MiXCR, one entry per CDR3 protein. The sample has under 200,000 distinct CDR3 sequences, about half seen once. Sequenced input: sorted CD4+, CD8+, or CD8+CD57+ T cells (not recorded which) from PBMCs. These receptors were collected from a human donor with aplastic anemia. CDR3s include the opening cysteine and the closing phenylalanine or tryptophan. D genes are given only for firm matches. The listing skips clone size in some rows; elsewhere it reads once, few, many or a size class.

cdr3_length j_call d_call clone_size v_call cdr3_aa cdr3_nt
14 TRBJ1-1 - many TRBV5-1 CASSPGAANTEAFF TGCGCCAGCAGCCCCGGGGCGGCGAACACTGAAGCTTTCTTT
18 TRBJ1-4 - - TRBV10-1 CASSIRGFEMGFNEKLFF TGCGCCAGCAGTATCCGAGGATTCGAGATGGGATTTAATGAAAAACTGTTTTTT
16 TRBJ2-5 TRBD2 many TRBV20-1 CSARSVAGGPQETQYF TGCAGTGCTAGATCGGTAGCGGGGGGGCCGCAAGAGACCCAGTACTTC
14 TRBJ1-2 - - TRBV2 CASTPPRGNYGYTF TGTGCCAGCACTCCCCCCCGGGGAAACTATGGCTACACCTTC
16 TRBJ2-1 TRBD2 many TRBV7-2 CASSLFLAGSYNEQFF TGTGCCAGCAGCCTCTTTCTAGCGGGCTCCTACAATGAGCAGTTCTTC
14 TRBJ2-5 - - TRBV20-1 CSARSSGSQETQYF TGCAGTGCTAGATCGAGCGGGTCACAAGAGACCCAGTACTTC
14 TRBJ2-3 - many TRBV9 CASSDLGGIDTQYF TGTGCCAGCAGCGATTTGGGGGGCATAGATACGCAGTATTTT
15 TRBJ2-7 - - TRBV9 CASSVGLDVSYEQYF TGTGCCAGCAGCGTAGGTCTGGACGTATCCTACGAGCAGTACTTC
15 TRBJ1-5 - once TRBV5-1 CASSVAQGSNQPQHF TGCGCCAGCAGCGTGGCACAGGGTTCCAATCAGCCCCAGCATTTT
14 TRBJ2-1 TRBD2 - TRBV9 CASTRTSGRGEQFF TGTGCCAGCACCCGGACTAGCGGGAGAGGTGAGCAGTTCTTC
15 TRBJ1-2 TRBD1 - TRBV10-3 CAIRLDRGPVYGYTF TGTGCCATCAGACTAGACAGGGGGCCAGTTTATGGCTACACCTTC
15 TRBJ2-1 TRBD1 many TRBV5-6 CASSTDRGLVDEQFF TGTGCCAGCAGCACGGACAGGGGGCTCGTAGATGAGCAGTTCTTC
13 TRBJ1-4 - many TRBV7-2 CASSSGLYEKLFF TGTGCCAGCAGCTCGGGACTTTATGAAAAACTGTTTTTT
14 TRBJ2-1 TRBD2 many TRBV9 CASSGRTSGDEQFF TGTGCCAGCAGCGGGAGGACTAGTGGCGATGAGCAGTTCTTC
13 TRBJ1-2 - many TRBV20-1 CSADPGHTYGYTF TGCAGTGCCGACCCGGGACACACGTATGGCTACACCTTC
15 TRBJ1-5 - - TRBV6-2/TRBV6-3 CASSYGQGFNQPQHF TGTGCCAGCAGTTACGGCCAGGGTTTCAATCAGCCCCAGCATTTT
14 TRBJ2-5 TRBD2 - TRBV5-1 CASSGLAGEGTQYF TGCGCCAGCAGCGGACTAGCGGGAGAGGGGACCCAGTACTTC
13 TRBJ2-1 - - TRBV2 CASSGLRKHEQFF TGTGCCAGCAGTGGACTTCGTAAGCATGAGCAGTTCTTC
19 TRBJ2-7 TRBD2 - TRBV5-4 CASSLGGLAGGRSAYEQYF TGTGCCAGCAGCTTGGGGGGACTAGCGGGGGGAAGATCCGCCTACGAGCAGTACTTC
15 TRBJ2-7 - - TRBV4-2 CASSHDLANSYEQYF TGTGCCAGCAGCCACGACCTAGCGAATTCCTACGAGCAGTACTTC